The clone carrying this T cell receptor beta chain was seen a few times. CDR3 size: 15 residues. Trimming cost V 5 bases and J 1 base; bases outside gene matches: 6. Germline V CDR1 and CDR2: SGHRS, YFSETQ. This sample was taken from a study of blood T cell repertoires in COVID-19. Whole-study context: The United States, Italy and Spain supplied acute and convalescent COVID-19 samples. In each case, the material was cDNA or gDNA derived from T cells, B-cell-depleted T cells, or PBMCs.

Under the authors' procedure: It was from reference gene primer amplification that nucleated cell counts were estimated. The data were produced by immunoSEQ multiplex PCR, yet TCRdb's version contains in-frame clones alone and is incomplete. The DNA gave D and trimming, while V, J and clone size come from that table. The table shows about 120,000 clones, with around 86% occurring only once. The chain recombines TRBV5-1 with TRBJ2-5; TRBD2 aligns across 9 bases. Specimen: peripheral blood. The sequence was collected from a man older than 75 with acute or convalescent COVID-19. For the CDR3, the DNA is TGCGCCAGCAGTCCAAGCGGGAGGTTCCAAGAGACCCAGTACTTC. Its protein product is CASSPSGRFQETQYF.